These 13 T cell receptor beta chains were sequenced from one sample in a study of OX40 agonist ivuxolimab in advanced cancers. Assay used: immunoSEQ multiplex PCR; TCRdb lists only in-frame clones, some missing. The data hold approximately 58,000 clones, with approximately 89% observed a single time. The sample in question was CD4+ or CD8+ T cells sorted from blood, obtained in a trial of the OX40 agonist ivuxolimab. These receptors were collected from an adult with an advanced solid tumor such as melanoma, head and neck, liver or kidney cancer.

The chain joins TRBV2 to TRBJ2-7; a possible D gene is TRBD1 (6 bases). The germline V gene has CDR1 SNHLY and CDR2 FYNNEI. The CDR3 consists of 12 residues. V was shortened by 7 bases and J by 5 bases, with 12 bases between the two germline ends. The chain's CDR3 is CASTTGIDEQYF. The CDR3, as DNA: TGTGCCAGCACCACAGGGATCGACGAGCAGTACTTC.

The gene calls are TRBV6-5 and TRBJ1-3; perhaps TRBD1 as D (5 bases). V shed 4 bases and J shed 4 bases, with 14 bases lying between them. CDR1 MNHEY and CDR2 SVGAGI come from the germline V gene. This CDR3 is built from 15 residues. CDR3 protein: CASSFRRGVGNTIYF. CDR3 in DNA: TGTGCCAGCAGTTTCCGCCGAGGGGTCGGAAACACCATATATTTT.

The chain combines TRBV25-1 with TRBJ2-5; D gene uncertain. The V end lost 4 bases, the J end lost 4 bases, and 4 bases lay between the germline ends. There are 11 residues in the CDR3. CDR1 and CDR2 (germline): MGHDK, SYGVNS. The CDR3, as DNA: TGTGCCAGCAGTGCTATAGAGACCCAGTACTTC. Protein sequence: CASSAIETQYF.

The chain joins TRBV7-8 to TRBJ2-4; D not certain. CDR3 size: 15 residues. The V end was cut by 1 base, the J end by 0 bases, with 7 bases between. Germline loops: CDR1 SGHVS, CDR2 FQNEAQ. The CDR3 DNA is TGTGCCAGCAGCTTAGTAGCAGGAGCCAAAAACATTCAGTACTTC. Protein: CASSLVAGAKNIQYF.

V is TRBV29-1 and J is TRBJ2-3; perhaps TRBD1 as D (7 bases). Germline CDR1 is SQVTM and CDR2 is ANQGSEA. The CDR3 covers 16 residues. Deletions cut 3 bases from V and 0 bases from J, with 16 bases between. The DNA for the CDR3 is TGCAGCGTTGACGGGGGACAGCGTTCTAGCACAGATACGCAGTATTTT. Translating gives CSVDGGQRSSTDTQYF.

This chain links TRBV25-1 with TRBJ2-1; TRBD1 might be the D (5 bases). Germline assignment: CDR1 MGHDK and CDR2 SYGVNS. The CDR3 spans 15 residues. The V gene lost 2 bases and the J gene lost 3 bases, with 11 bases spanning the gap. CDR3 DNA sequence: TGTGCCAGCAGTGAAGGGGCAGGGCGCTACAATGAGCAGTTCTTC. It yields the protein CASSEGAGRYNEQFF.

V is TRBV28 and J is TRBJ2-1, with 12 bases matching TRBD2. The CDR3 is 15 residues long. Germline V gene data show CDR1 as MDHEN and CDR2 as SYDVKM. Unmatched junction bases numbered 3, after V lost 2 bases and J lost 7 bases. The CDR3: CASSLRLAGVNEQFF. The CDR3 DNA follows: TGTGCCAGCAGTTTAAGACTAGCGGGAGTTAATGAGCAGTTCTTC.

The chain employs TRBV7-9 and TRBJ1-1; D is perhaps TRBD1 (5 bases). This CDR3 has 17 amino acids. Trimming took 6 bases from V and 0 from J, leaving 20 bases between them. The germline V gene has CDR1 SEHNR and CDR2 FQNEAQ (reference sequence). The CDR3 protein is CASRRSGREGVNTEAFF. DNA for the CDR3: TGTGCCAGCAGGAGGTCTGGCAGGGAGGGAGTGAACACTGAAGCTTTCTTT.

V is TRBV5-1 and J is TRBJ2-3, with D unclear. Trimming shortened V by 2 bases and J by 2 bases, and 3 bases separated the two germline ends. Germline V CDR1 and CDR2: SGHRS, YFSETQ. There are 12 residues in the CDR3. The DNA of the CDR3 is TGCGCCAGCAGCTTACCCACAGATACGCAGTATTTT. This encodes CASSLPTDTQYF.

V is TRBV5-1 and J is TRBJ2-7; D may be TRBD1 (6 bases). Germline CDR1 is SGHRS and CDR2 is YFSETQ. The CDR3 totals 14 residues. V lost 4 bases to trimming and J lost 0 bases, with 11 bases between them. CDR3 in amino acids: CASSGGGSSYEQYF. CDR3 sequence (DNA): TGCGCCAGCAGCGGTGGGGGCAGCTCCTACGAGCAGTACTTC.

The rearrangement links TRBV7-2 to TRBJ2-3, with 13 bases lining up with TRBD2. The J segment lost 5 bases and the V segment lost 5 bases, leaving 7 bases of the junction unmatched. This CDR3 has 16 residues. Germline loops: CDR1 SGHTA, CDR2 FQGNSA. CDR3 sequence: CASSGLAGEMGDTQYF. DNA of the CDR3: TGTGCCAGCAGCGGACTAGCGGGAGAAATGGGAGATACGCAGTATTTT.

The rearrangement joins TRBV19 to TRBJ2-1; no clear D. The CDR3 has 13 residues. CDR1 is LNHDA and CDR2 is SQIVND in the germline V gene (reference sequence). The V gene lost 9 bases and the J gene lost 0 bases, with 9 bases spanning the gap. The CDR3 is CASSASSYNEQFF. The CDR3 DNA reads TGTGCCAGCAGCGCCAGCTCCTACAATGAGCAGTTCTTC.

The J gene is TRBJ2-3, the V gene TRBV6-1; D is possibly TRBD2 (6 bases). The germline V gene encodes CDR1 MNHNS and CDR2 SASEGT. CDR3 length equals 14 residues. V was pared by 4 bases and J by 4 bases, with 12 bases between. CDR3 nucleotide sequence: TGTGCCAGCAGTGGATCGGGAGTGGCAGATACGCAGTATTTT. It yields the protein CASSGSGVADTQYF.